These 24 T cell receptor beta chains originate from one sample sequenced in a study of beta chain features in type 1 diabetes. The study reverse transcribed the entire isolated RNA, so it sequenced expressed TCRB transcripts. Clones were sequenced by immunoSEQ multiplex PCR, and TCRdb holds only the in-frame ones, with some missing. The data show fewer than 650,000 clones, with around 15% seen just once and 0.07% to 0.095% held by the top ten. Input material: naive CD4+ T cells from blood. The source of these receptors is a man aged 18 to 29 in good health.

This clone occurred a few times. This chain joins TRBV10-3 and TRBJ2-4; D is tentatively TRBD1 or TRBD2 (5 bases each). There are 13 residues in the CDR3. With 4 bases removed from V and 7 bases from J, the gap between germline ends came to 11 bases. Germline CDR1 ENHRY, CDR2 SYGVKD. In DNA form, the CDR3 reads TGTGCCATCAGTGGTGGGGGTGGGAACATTCAGTACTTC. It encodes CAISGGGGNIQYF.

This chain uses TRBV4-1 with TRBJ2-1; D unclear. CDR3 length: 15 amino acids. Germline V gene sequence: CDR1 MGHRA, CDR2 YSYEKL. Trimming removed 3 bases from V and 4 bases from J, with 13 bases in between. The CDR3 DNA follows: TGCGCCAGCAGCCACCCCTTGGTGCGGTACAATGAGCAGTTCTTC. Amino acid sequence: CASSHPLVRYNEQFF.

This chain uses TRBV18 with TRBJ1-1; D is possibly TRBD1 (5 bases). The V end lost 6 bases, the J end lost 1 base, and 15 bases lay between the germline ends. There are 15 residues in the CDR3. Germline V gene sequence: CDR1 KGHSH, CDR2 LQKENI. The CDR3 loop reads CASSQGRASNTEAFF. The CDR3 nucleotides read TGTGCCAGCTCGCAAGGCAGGGCCTCGAACACTGAAGCTTTCTTT.

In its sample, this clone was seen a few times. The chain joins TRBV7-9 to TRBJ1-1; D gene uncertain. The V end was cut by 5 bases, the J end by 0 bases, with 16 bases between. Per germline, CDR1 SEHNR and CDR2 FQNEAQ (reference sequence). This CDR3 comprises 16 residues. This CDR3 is CASSPGAGLLNTEAFF. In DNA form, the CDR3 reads TGTGCCAGCAGCCCAGGAGCCGGGCTCCTGAACACTGAAGCTTTCTTT.

CDR3 sequence (DNA): TGTGCCAGCAGCTTGGAAAATCGCAAAAACTACGAGCAGTACTTC. Translating gives CASSLENRKNYEQYF. The chain employs TRBV5-6 and TRBJ2-7; D remains ambiguous. The CDR3 has 15 amino acids. From germline, CDR1 is SGHDT and CDR2 YYEEEE. The V end lost 0 bases, the J end lost 3 bases, and 13 bases lay between the germline ends.

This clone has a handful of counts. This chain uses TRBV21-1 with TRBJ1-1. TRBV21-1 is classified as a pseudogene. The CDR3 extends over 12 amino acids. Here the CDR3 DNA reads TGTGCCAGGGGGACTTGGAACACTGAAGCTTTCTTT. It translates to CARGTWNTEAFF.

CDR3 sequence reads: CASSPGQGGLLEQFF. The CDR3 DNA reads as TGCGCCAGCAGCCCGGGACAGGGGGGACTTCTTGAGCAGTTCTTC. The chain employs TRBV4-3 and TRBJ2-1; 11 bases map to TRBD1. The V gene end was trimmed by 4 bases and the J gene end by 9 bases; junction bases not matched to a gene: 8. The CDR3 totals 15 residues. Germline CDR1 and CDR2: LGHNA and YSLEER.

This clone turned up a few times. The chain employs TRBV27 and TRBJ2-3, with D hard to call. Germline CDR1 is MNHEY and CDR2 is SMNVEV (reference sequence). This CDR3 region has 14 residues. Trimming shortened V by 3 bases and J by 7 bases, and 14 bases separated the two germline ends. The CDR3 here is CASSFRPVGNTQYF. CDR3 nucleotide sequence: TGTGCCAGCAGTTTCCGACCCGTAGGCAATACGCAGTATTTT.

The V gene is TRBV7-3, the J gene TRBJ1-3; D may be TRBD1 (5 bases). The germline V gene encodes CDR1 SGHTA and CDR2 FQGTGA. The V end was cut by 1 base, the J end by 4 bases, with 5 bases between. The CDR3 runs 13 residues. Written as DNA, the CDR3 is TGTGCCAGCAGCTTAAACAGGGGAAACACCATATATTTT. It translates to CASSLNRGNTIYF.

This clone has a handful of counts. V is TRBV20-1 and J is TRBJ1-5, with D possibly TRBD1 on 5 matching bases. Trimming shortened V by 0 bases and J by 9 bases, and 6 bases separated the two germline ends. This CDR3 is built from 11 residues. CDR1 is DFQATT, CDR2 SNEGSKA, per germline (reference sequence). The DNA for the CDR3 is TGCAGTGCTAGAGAAGGGACGCCCCAGCATTTT. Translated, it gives CSAREGTPQHF.

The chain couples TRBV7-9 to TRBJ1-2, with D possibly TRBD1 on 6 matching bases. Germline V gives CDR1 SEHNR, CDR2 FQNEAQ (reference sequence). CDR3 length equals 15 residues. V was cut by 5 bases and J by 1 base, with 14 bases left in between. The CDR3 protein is CASSMVSGHNYGYTF. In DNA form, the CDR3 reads TGTGCCAGCAGCATGGTCTCGGGACATAACTATGGCTACACCTTC.

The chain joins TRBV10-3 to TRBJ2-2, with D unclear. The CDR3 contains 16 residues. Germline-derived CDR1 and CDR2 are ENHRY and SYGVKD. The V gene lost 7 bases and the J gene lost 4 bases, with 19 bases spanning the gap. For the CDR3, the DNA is TGTGCCATCACCTCCCCCGGTCTACGGAGCACCGGGGAGCTGTTTTTT. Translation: CAITSPGLRSTGELFF.

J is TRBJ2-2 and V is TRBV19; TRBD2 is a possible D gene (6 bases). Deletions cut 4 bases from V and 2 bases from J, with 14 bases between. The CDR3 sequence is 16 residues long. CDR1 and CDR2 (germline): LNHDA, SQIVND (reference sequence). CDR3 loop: CASSTQGGFNTGELFF. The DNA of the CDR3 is TGTGCCAGTAGTACCCAAGGAGGGTTTAACACCGGGGAGCTGTTTTTT.

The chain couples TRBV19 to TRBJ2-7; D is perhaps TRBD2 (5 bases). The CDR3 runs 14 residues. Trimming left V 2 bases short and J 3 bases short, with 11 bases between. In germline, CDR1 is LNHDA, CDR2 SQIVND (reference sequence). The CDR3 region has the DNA TGTGCCAGTAGTATACGGGGTAACTACTACGAGCAGTACTTC. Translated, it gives CASSIRGNYYEQYF. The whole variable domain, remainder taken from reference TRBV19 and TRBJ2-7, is DGGITQSPKYLFRKEGQNVTLSCEQNLNHDAMYWYRQDPGQGLRLIYYSQIVNDFQKGDIAEGYSVSREKKESFPLTVTSAQKNPTAFYLCASSIRGNYYEQYFGPGTRLTVT.

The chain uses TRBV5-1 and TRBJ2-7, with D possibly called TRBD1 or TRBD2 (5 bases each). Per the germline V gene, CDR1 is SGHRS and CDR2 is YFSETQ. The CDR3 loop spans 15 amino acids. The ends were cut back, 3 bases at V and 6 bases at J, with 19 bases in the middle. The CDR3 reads CASSSLGSVGLEQYF. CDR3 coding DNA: TGCGCCAGCAGCTCTCTGGGGAGCGTGGGGCTCGAGCAGTACTTC.

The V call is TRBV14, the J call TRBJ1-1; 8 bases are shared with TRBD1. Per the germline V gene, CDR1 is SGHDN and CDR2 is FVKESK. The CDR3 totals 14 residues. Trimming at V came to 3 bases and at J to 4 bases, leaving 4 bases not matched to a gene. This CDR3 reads CASSHGTGGTEAFF. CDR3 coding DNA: TGTGCCAGCAGCCATGGCACAGGGGGCACTGAAGCTTTCTTT. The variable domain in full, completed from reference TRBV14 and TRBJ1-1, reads EAGVTQFPSHSVIEKGQTVTLRCDPISGHDNLYWYRRVMGKEIKFLLHFVKESKQDESGMPNNRFLAERTGGTYSTLKVQPAELEDSGVYFCASSHGTGGTEAFFGQGTRLTVV.

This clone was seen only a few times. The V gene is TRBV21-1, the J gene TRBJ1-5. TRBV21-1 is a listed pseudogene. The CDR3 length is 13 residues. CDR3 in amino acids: CATLGGTHQPQHF. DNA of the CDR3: TGTGCCACCCTCGGGGGGACGCATCAGCCCCAGCATTTT.

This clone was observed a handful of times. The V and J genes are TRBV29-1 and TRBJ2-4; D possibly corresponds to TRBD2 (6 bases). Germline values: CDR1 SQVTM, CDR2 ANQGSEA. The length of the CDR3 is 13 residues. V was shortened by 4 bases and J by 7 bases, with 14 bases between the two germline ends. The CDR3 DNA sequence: TGCAGCGTTGGCGGGACGATGGTTAACATTCAGTACTTC. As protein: CSVGGTMVNIQYF.

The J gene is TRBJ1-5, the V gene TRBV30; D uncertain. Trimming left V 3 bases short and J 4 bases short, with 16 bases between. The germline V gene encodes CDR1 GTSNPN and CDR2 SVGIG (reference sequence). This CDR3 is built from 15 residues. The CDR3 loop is CAWRTRSLGNQPQHF. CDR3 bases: TGTGCCTGGAGGACGAGGAGCCTGGGGAATCAGCCCCAGCATTTT.

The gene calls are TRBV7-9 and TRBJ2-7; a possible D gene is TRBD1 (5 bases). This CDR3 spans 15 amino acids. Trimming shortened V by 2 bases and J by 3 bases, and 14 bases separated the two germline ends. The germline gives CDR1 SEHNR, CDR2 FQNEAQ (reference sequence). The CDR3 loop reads CASSLQTVRFYEQYF. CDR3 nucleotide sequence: TGTGCCAGCAGCTTACAGACAGTGAGATTCTACGAGCAGTACTTC.

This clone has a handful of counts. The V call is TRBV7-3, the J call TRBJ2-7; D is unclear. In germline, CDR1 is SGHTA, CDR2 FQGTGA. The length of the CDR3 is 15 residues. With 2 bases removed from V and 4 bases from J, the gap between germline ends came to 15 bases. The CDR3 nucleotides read TGTGCCAGCAGCTTAGTTGGTTTGAGTCGGTACGAGCAGTACTTC. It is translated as CASSLVGLSRYEQYF.

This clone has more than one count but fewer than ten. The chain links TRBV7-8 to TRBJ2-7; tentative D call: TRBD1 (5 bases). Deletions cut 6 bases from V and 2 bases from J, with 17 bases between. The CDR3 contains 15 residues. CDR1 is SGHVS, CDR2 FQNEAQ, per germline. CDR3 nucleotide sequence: TGTGCCAGCAGTTTTACCAGACAGCGAACCTACGAGCAGTACTTC. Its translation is CASSFTRQRTYEQYF.

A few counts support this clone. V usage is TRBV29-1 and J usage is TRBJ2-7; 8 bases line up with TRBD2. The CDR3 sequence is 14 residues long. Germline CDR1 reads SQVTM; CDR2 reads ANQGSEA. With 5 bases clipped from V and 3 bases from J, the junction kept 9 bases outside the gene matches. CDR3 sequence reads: CSVRRGGASYEQYF. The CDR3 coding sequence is TGCAGCGTTCGACGGGGGGGCGCCAGCTACGAGCAGTACTTC.

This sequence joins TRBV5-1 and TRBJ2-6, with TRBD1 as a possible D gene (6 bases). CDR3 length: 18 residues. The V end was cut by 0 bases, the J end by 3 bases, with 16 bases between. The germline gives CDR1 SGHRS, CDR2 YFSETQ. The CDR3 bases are TGCGCCAGCAGCTTGGCCACGGGACAATTCTTTGGGGCCAACGTCCTGACTTTC. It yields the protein CASSLATGQFFGANVLTF.